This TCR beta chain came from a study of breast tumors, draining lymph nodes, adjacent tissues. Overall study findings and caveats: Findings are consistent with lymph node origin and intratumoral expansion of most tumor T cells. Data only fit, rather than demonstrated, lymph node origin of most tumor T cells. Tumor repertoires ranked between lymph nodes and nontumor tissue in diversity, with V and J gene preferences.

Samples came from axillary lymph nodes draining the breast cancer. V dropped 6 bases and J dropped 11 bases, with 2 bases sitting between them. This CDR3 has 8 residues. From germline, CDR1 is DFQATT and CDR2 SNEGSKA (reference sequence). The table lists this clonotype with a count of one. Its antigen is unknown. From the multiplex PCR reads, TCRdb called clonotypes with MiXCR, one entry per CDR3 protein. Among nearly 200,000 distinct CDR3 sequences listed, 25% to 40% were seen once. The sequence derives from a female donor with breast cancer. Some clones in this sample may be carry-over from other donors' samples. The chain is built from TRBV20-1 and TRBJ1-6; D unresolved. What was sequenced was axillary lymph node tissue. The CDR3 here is CSATPLHF. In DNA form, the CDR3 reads TGCAGTGCAACACCCCTCCACTTT.